The 24 T cell receptor beta chains given below trace back to one sample, sequenced in a study of cytomegalovirus exposure and HLA in healthy donors. It was with 60 Vbeta and 13 Jbeta primers that the PCR ran. The method was immunoSEQ multiplex PCR; TCRdb's version includes in-frame clones alone and lacks a portion of them. The table records about 160,000 clones, less than 80% of them present only once. Sample: PBMCs. Receptor source: a man aged 35 to 55 in good health and CMV-seronegative.

V is TRBV28 and J is TRBJ2-7; TRBD2 aligns across 9 bases. The CDR3 loop spans 14 amino acids. The germline V gene encodes CDR1 MDHEN and CDR2 SYDVKM. With 6 bases clipped from V and 3 bases from J, the junction kept 6 bases outside the gene matches. The CDR3 sequence is CASSKAGGLYEQYF. CDR3 in DNA: TGTGCCAGCAGCAAAGCGGGAGGCCTCTACGAGCAGTACTTC.

The genes are TRBV18 and TRBJ1-1; 9 bases line up with TRBD1. Germline V gene sequence: CDR1 KGHSH, CDR2 LQKENI. J was trimmed by 6 bases and V by 3 bases; bases with no gene match: 5. The CDR3 contains 14 residues. CDR3 residues: CASSPTGGYAEAFF. Here the CDR3 DNA reads TGTGCCAGCTCACCGACAGGGGGGTACGCTGAAGCTTTCTTT.

This clone came up once. This rearrangement joins TRBV7-9 to TRBJ2-1; possibly TRBD2 for D (6 bases). The CDR3 consists of 10 residues. The germline V and J ends were trimmed by 10 bases and 15 bases, with 16 bases remaining between them. The germline V gene has CDR1 SEHNR and CDR2 FQNEAQ (reference sequence). CDR3 residues: CATGGALSFF. CDR3 bases: TGTGCCACTGGCGGGGCCCTTTCGTTCTTC.

This clone has only one observation. The CDR3 loop reads CASSLAGGPNGYTF. Here the CDR3 DNA reads TGTGCCAGCAGCTTGGCCGGGGGGCCGAATGGCTACACCTTC. This rearrangement joins TRBV5-6 to TRBJ1-2, with a tentative D call TRBD1 (6 bases). Trimming removed 0 bases from V and 6 bases from J, with 12 bases in between. The CDR3 is 14 amino acids. Germline CDR1 SGHDT, CDR2 YYEEEE.

The chain carries TRBV6-5 and TRBJ2-7; tentative D call: TRBD1 (5 bases). Trimming removed 6 bases from V and 7 bases from J, with 16 bases in between. The CDR3 runs 13 residues. Per germline, CDR1 MNHEY and CDR2 SVGAGI. The CDR3 DNA sequence: TGTGCCAGCAGAACTCTCCAGGGTAGGGAGCAGTACTTC. It is translated as CASRTLQGREQYF.

This clone occurred once. The V and J genes are TRBV6-4 and TRBJ2-2; 9 bases fit TRBD1. The CDR3 spans 18 residues. The V gene end was trimmed by 7 bases and the J gene end by 7 bases; junction bases not matched to a gene: 19. CDR1 MRHNA and CDR2 SNTAGT come from the germline V gene. The CDR3 loop is CASTLVNRDRELSGELFF. The CDR3 bases are TGTGCCAGCACCCTCGTAAACCGGGACAGGGAGCTAAGCGGGGAGCTGTTTTTT.

The rearrangement uses TRBV4-2 and TRBJ2-1, with a tentative D call TRBD2 (6 bases). V lost 0 bases and J lost 10, with 19 bases in between. Germline-derived CDR1 and CDR2 are LGHNA and YNFKEQ. CDR3 length equals 16 residues. Written as DNA, the CDR3 is TGTGCCAGCAGCCAAGAACCGGCTAGCGACATCTACGAGCAGTTCTTC. Amino acids: CASSQEPASDIYEQFF.

The genes are TRBV5-8 and TRBJ2-1, with TRBD1 as a possible D gene (8 bases). This CDR3 has 14 amino acids. In germline, CDR1 is SGHTS, CDR2 YDEGEE. The V and J ends lost 2 bases and 13 bases respectively, with 19 bases between them. CDR3 region: CASSLRTGRGRQFF. For the CDR3, the DNA is TGTGCCAGCAGCTTAAGGACAGGGAGGGGACGACAGTTCTTC.

The V and J genes are TRBV29-1 and TRBJ1-1, with a weak D call TRBD1 (5 bases). Trimming cost V 6 bases and J 6 bases, with 11 bases left between them. CDR1 and CDR2 from the germline V gene are SQVTM and ANQGSEA. The CDR3 sequence is 11 residues long. In DNA form, the CDR3 reads TGCAGCGTCGCAAGGGGCGCTGAAGCTTTCTTT. It yields the protein CSVARGAEAFF.

This clone came up once. The V gene is TRBV5-4, the J gene TRBJ2-3; D call uncertain. Germline-derived CDR1 and CDR2 are SGHNT and YYREEE (reference sequence). There are 15 residues in the CDR3. V gave up 5 bases and J gave up 2 bases, with 15 bases separating them. The CDR3 loop reads CASRTLRGDTDTQYF. DNA of the CDR3: TGTGCCAGCAGAACACTACGCGGAGACACAGATACGCAGTATTTT. The full variable domain, completed using reference TRBV5-4 and TRBJ2-3, is ETGVTQSPTHLIKTRGQQVTLRCSSQSGHNTVSWYQQALGQGPQFIFQYYREEENGRGNFPPRFSGLQFPNYSSELNVNALELDDSALYLCASRTLRGDTDTQYFGPGTRLTVL.

This chain joins TRBV6-6 and TRBJ2-5, with a possible D match to TRBD2 (5 bases). This CDR3 spans 16 amino acids. V lost 7 bases and J 5 bases, leaving 23 bases between the germline ends. From germline, CDR1 is MNHNY and CDR2 SVGAGI (reference sequence). CDR3 DNA: TGTGCCAGCACCGACCCCGTACTAGTAAATGAGGAGACCCAGTACTTC. Its protein product is CASTDPVLVNEETQYF.

This clone was detected a few times. This sequence joins TRBV11-2 and TRBJ2-7; 7 positions agree with TRBD2. Per the germline V gene, CDR1 is SGHAT and CDR2 is FQNNGV. V lost 4 bases and J lost 6; bases outside the gene matches: 6. CDR3 size: 13 residues. The CDR3 DNA reads TGTGCCAGCAGCTCGGGAGGCTTGCGCGAGCAGTACTTC. Its translation is CASSSGGLREQYF.

The V call is TRBV28, the J call TRBJ1-1; D is perhaps TRBD1 (5 bases). CDR3 length equals 12 residues. Per germline, CDR1 MDHEN and CDR2 SYDVKM. Trimming shortened V by 5 bases and J by 8 bases, and 12 bases separated the two germline ends. CDR3 sequence (DNA): TGTGCCAGCAGTGACGACAGAGTAGAAGCTTTCTTT. This sequence encodes CASSDDRVEAFF.

The chain recombines TRBV11-3 with TRBJ2-1, with TRBD2 matching over 8 bases. CDR3 length: 14 amino acids. The V and J ends lost 1 base and 10 bases, in that order; junction bases with no gene match: 6. Germline V gives CDR1 SGHNT, CDR2 YENEEA. The CDR3 sequence is CASSLAGGAREQFF. In DNA, the CDR3 is TGTGCCAGCAGCTTAGCGGGGGGGGCCCGGGAGCAGTTCTTC.

V and J are TRBV28 and TRBJ2-2; a weak D match, TRBD2 (7 bases). The CDR3 runs 17 residues. V was clipped by 6 bases and J by 5 bases, with 22 bases between them. Germline CDR1 and CDR2: MDHEN and SYDVKM. CDR3 bases: TGTGCCAGCAGCCGGAGGAGGGGGACTACCGCGACCGGGGAGCTGTTTTTT. This translates into CASSRRRGTTATGELFF.

The gene calls are TRBV27 and TRBJ2-1; TRBD2 matches at 13 bases. Unmatched junction bases numbered 7, after V lost 4 bases and J lost 7 bases. The germline gives CDR1 MNHEY, CDR2 SMNVEV (reference sequence). This CDR3 has 16 residues. The DNA for the CDR3 is TGTGCCAGCAGTTCCCTACCGGGACTAGCGGGAAATGAGCAGTTCTTC. The encoded protein is CASSSLPGLAGNEQFF.

This sequence joins TRBV27 and TRBJ1-2; 8 nucleotides align to TRBD1. The CDR3 sequence is 15 residues long. The germline V gene has CDR1 MNHEY and CDR2 SMNVEV (reference sequence). J was trimmed by 5 bases and V by 5 bases; bases with no gene match: 10. The CDR3 sequence is CASSRSTGEGYGYTF. As DNA, the CDR3 is TGTGCCAGCAGTCGATCGACAGGGGAAGGGTATGGCTACACCTTC.

The chain recombines TRBV5-5 with TRBJ2-2; 10 bases map to TRBD2. CDR3 size: 15 residues. Germline values: CDR1 SGHKS, CDR2 YYEKEE (reference sequence). After removal of 6 bases from V and 3 bases from J, the junction contained 5 bases not matched to a gene. The CDR3 region has the DNA TGTGCCAGCACTCTAGCGGGAGTCTACACCGGGGAGCTGTTTTTT. This translates into CASTLAGVYTGELFF.

The gene calls are TRBV7-8 and TRBJ2-1, with TRBD1 matching 7 bases. V was pared by 1 base and J by 0 bases, with 6 bases of the junction left unmatched. This CDR3 is built from 17 residues. From germline, CDR1 is SGHVS and CDR2 FQNEAQ. CDR3 nucleotides: TGTGCCAGCAGCTTAGAACCCAGGGGGAGCTCCTACAATGAGCAGTTCTTC. Translation: CASSLEPRGSSYNEQFF.

This clone was counted a single time. This rearrangement joins TRBV29-1 to TRBJ2-5; D is uncertain. The length of the CDR3 is 15 residues. CDR1 and CDR2 (germline): SQVTM, ANQGSEA. The ends were cut back, 4 bases at V and 0 bases at J, with 15 bases in the middle. Written as DNA, the CDR3 is TGCAGCGTTGTTATCCTACCTACCCACCAAGAGACCCAGTACTTC. It translates to CSVVILPTHQETQYF.

V and J are TRBV2 and TRBJ2-3, with TRBD1 identical over 8 bases. The CDR3 sequence is 15 residues long. The V gene end was trimmed by 8 bases and the J gene end by 0 bases; junction bases not matched to a gene: 7. Germline CDR1 reads SNHLY; CDR2 reads FYNNEI. CDR3 amino acids: CASGQGVDSTDTQYF. The DNA of the CDR3 is TGTGCCAGCGGACAGGGTGTCGATAGCACAGATACGCAGTATTTT. The full variable domain, with the rest looked up from reference TRBV2 and TRBJ2-3, is EPEVTQTPSHQVTQMGQEVILRCVPISNHLYFYWYRQILGQKVEFLVSFYNNEISEKSEIFDDQFSVERPDGSNFTLKIRSTKLEDSAMYFCASGQGVDSTDTQYFGPGTRLTVL.

V usage is TRBV21-1 and J usage is TRBJ1-5; TRBD1, as called in the table, went unchecked against the DNA. TRBV21-1 is a pseudogene locus. The CDR3 loop spans 18 amino acids. The CDR3 coding sequence is TGTGCCAGCAGCAAAAGAGGGACAGGGAGGGATAGCAATCAGCCCCAGCATTTT. This gives the protein CASSKRGTGRDSNQPQHF.

Only one count was recorded for this clone. The chain employs TRBV19 and TRBJ1-4; 10 bases are shared with TRBD1. Trimming at V came to 11 bases and at J to 0 bases, leaving 6 bases not matched to a gene. The CDR3 runs to 15 residues. CDR1 and CDR2 from the germline V gene are LNHDA and SQIVND (reference sequence). CDR3 amino acids: CASRDRGPTNEKLFF. The CDR3 DNA reads TGTGCCTCCCGGGACAGGGGACCAACTAATGAAAAACTGTTTTTT.

This clone showed up just once. V is TRBV28 and J is TRBJ2-3; D unclear. Deletions cut 2 bases from V and 7 bases from J, with 10 bases between. The germline gives CDR1 MDHEN, CDR2 SYDVKM. The CDR3 spans 13 residues. The CDR3 here is CASSLPSVYTQYF. For the CDR3, the DNA is TGTGCCAGCAGTTTACCGTCGGTTTATACGCAGTATTTT.